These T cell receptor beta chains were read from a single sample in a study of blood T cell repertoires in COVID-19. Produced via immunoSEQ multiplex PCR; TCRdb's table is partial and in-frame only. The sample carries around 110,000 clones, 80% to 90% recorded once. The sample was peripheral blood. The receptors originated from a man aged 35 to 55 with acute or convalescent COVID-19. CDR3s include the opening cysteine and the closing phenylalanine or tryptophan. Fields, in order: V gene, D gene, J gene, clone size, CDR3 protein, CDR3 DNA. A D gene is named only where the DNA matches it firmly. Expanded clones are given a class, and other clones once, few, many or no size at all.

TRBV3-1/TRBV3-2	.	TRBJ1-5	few	CASSPRQNQPQHF	TGTGCCAGCAGCCCCCGACAGAATCAGCCCCAGCATTTT
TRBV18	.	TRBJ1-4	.	CASSERRANEKLFF	TGTGCCAGCTCAGAGCGGCGGGCTAATGAAAAACTGTTTTTT
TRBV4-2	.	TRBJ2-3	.	CASSQVASTDTQYF	TGTGCCAGCAGCCAAGTAGCTAGCACAGATACGCAGTATTTT
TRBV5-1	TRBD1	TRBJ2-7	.	CASSLTGGTTYEQYF	TGCGCCAGCAGCTTGACAGGGGGAACAACCTACGAGCAGTACTTC
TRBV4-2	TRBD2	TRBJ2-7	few	CASSQETSGSYEQYF	TGTGCCAGCAGCCAAGAAACTAGCGGGAGCTACGAGCAGTACTTC
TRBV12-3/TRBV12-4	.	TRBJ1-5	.	CASSRQNLPQHF	TGTGCCAGCAGCAGACAGAACCTGCCCCAGCATTTT
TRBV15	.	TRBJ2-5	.	CATSWGGPETQYF	TGTGCCACCAGCTGGGGGGGGCCTGAGACCCAGTACTTC
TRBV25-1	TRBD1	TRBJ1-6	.	CASSAYRGGDSPLHF	TGTGCCAGCAGTGCTTACAGGGGCGGGGATTCACCCCTCCACTTT
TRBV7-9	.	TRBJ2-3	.	CASSFNTQYF	TGTGCCAGCAGCTTTAATACGCAGTATTTT
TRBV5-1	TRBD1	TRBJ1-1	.	CASSLGQVYTEAFF	TGCGCCAGCAGCTTAGGACAGGTCTACACTGAAGCTTTCTTT
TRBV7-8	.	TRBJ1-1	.	CASSTRQALEAFF	TGTGCCAGCAGCACACGACAGGCCCTTGAAGCTTTCTTT
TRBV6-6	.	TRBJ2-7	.	CASSYSPNRVSYEQYF	TGTGCCAGCAGTTACTCCCCGAACCGGGTCTCCTACGAGCAGTACTTC
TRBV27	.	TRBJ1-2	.	CASSHSPGGGYTF	TGTGCCAGCAGCCACTCGCCCGGGGGTGGCTACACCTTC
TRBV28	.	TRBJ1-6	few	CASRISSRNSPLHF	TGTGCCAGCAGAATTTCCTCGCGAAATTCACCCCTCCACTTT
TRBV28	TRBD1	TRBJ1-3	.	CASTSADRAWTIYF	TGTGCCAGCACCTCCGCGGACAGGGCCTGGACCATATATTTT
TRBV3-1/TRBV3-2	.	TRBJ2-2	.	CASSRLGTSNTGELFF	TGTGCCAGCAGCCGACTCGGGACTTCCAACACCGGGGAGCTGTTTTTT
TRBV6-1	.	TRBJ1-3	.	CASSVGVVGVGNTIYF	TGTGCCAGCAGTGTGGGAGTAGTTGGCGTTGGAAACACCATATATTTT
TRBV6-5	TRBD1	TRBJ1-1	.	CASSFRTGRTEAFF	TGTGCCAGCAGTTTCCGGACAGGGAGGACTGAAGCTTTCTTT
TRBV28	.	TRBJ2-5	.	CASSAETQYF	TGTGCCAGCAGTGCGGAGACCCAGTACTTC
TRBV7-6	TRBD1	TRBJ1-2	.	CASSSVGTGDFYGYTF	TGTGCCAGCAGCTCCGTTGGGACAGGCGACTTCTATGGCTACACCTTC
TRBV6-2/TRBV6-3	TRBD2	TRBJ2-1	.	CASSYSPTSGLYNEQFF	TGTGCCAGCAGTTACTCGCCGACTAGCGGGTTATACAATGAGCAGTTCTTC
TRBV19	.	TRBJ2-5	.	CASSQQQGGVTQYF	TGTGCCAGTAGTCAACAACAGGGGGGGGTGACCCAGTACTTC
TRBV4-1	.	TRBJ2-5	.	CASSQEGATQYF	TGCGCCAGCAGCCAAGAAGGAGCTACCCAGTACTTC
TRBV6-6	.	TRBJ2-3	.	CASSYDSSTDTQYF	TGTGCCAGCAGTTACGACTCTAGCACAGATACGCAGTATTTT
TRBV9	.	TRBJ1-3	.	CASSARQESSGNTIYF	TGTGCCAGCAGCGCTAGACAGGAGAGCTCTGGAAACACCATATATTTT
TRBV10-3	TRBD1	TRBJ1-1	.	CAIRGTGEFEAFF	TGTGCCATCAGGGGGACAGGGGAATTTGAAGCTTTCTTT
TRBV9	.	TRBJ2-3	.	CASSVMSGYTDTQYF	TGTGCCAGCAGCGTAATGAGCGGATACACAGATACGCAGTATTTT
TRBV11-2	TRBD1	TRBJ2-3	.	CASSLDSLGQKQYF	TGTGCCAGCAGCTTAGATTCGTTGGGACAGAAGCAATATTTT
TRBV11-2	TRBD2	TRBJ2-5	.	CASSLGGQETQYF	TGTGCCAGCAGCTTGGGGGGGCAAGAGACCCAGTACTTC
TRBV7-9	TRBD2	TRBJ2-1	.	CASSGVGGGSPSSYNEQFF	TGTGCCAGCAGCGGGGTGGGAGGCGGGAGTCCCAGCTCCTACAATGAGCAGTTCTTC
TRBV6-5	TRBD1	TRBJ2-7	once	CASRRDRVTYEQYF	TGTGCCAGCAGGAGGGACAGGGTAACCTACGAGCAGTACTTC
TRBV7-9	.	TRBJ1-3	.	CASSLGGGPGNTIYF	TGTGCCAGCAGCCTTGGCGGGGGCCCTGGAAACACCATATATTTT
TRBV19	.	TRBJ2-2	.	CASTPEGRTGELFF	TGTGCCAGTACCCCGGAGGGTCGGACCGGGGAGCTGTTTTTT
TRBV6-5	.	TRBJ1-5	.	CASRGAQGSQHF	TGTGCCAGCAGGGGGGCGCAGGGTAGTCAGCATTTT
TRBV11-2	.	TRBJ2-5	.	CASSLEPYSTGGETQYF	TGTGCCAGCAGCTTAGAACCTTACTCGACAGGCGGGGAGACCCAGTACTTC
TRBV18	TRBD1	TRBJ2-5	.	CASSPTGQGEETQYF	TGTGCCAGCTCACCGACGGGACAGGGCGAGGAGACCCAGTACTTC
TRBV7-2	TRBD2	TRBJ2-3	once	CASSSYSGGTDTQYF	TGTGCCAGCAGCTCATATAGCGGGGGGACAGATACGCAGTATTTT
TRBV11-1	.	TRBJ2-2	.	CASSTSGLGGTGELFF	TGTGCCAGCAGCACCTCAGGACTGGGCGGAACCGGGGAGCTGTTTTTT
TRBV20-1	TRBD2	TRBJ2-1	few	CSASRGTSGSNEQFF	TGCAGTGCTAGTCGGGGGACTAGCGGGAGCAATGAGCAGTTCTTC
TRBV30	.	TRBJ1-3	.	CAWSAGNTIYF	TGTGCCTGGAGTGCGGGGAACACCATATATTTT
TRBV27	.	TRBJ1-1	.	CASRRTGYTEAFF	TGTGCCAGCAGACGCACAGGGTACACTGAAGCTTTCTTT
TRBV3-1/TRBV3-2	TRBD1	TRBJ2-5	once	CASSQDLGQGVRKTQYF	TGTGCCAGCAGCCAAGACCTCGGACAGGGGGTTCGGAAGACCCAGTACTTC
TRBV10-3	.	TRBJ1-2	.	CAISELGGRNGYTF	TGTGCCATCAGTGAGTTGGGGGGTCGTAATGGCTACACCTTC
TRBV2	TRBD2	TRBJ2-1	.	CASRLGLAGGYNEQFF	TGTGCCAGCAGGTTGGGACTAGCGGGGGGATACAATGAGCAGTTCTTC
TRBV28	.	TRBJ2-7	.	CASSYSGVEYYEQYF	TGTGCCAGCAGTTACTCGGGAGTGGAGTACTACGAGCAGTACTTC
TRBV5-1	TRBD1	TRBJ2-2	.	CATSTGSANTGELFF	TGCGCCACTTCGACAGGGTCAGCGAACACCGGGGAGCTGTTTTTT
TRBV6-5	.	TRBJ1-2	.	CASNAQGANYGYTF	TGTGCCAGCAACGCCCAGGGTGCTAACTATGGCTACACCTTC
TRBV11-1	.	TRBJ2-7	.	CASSLWGVSYEQYF	TGTGCCAGCAGCTTATGGGGGGTCTCCTACGAGCAGTACTTC
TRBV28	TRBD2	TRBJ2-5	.	CASSPGGDRETQYF	TGTGCCAGCTCCCCCGGGGGGGATCGAGAGACCCAGTACTTC
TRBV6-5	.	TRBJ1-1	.	CASSYSYRKDTEAFF	TGTGCCAGCAGTTACTCTTACAGGAAGGACACTGAAGCTTTCTTT